Each of the 16 T cell receptor beta chains below was sequenced from the same sample in a study of blood T cell repertoires in COVID-19. Profiled with immunoSEQ multiplex PCR; TCRdb holds only in-frame clones, not every one. The sample holds approximately 200,000 clones, 75% to 90% seen once. The sequenced material came from PBMCs or T cells enriched from blood (not recorded which). These receptors originate from a man aged 35 to 55 who had recovered from COVID-19.

The V and J genes are TRBV28 and TRBJ1-6, with 11 bases that match TRBD1. V shed 10 bases and J 8 bases; nucleotides not matched to a gene: 10. Germline-derived CDR1 and CDR2 are MDHEN and SYDVKM. The CDR3 runs to 15 residues. CDR3 region: CATYAPGQGDSPLHF. The CDR3 bases are TGTGCCACCTACGCCCCGGGACAGGGGGATTCACCCCTCCACTTT.

The rearrangement links TRBV5-5 to TRBJ2-5; 8 positions match TRBD1. Germline values: CDR1 SGHKS, CDR2 YYEKEE (reference sequence). With V trimmed by 0 bases and J by 5 bases, 6 bases remained unmatched. The CDR3 is 15 amino acids. The CDR3 sequence is CASSLGWTGFETQYF. In nucleotides, the CDR3 is TGTGCCAGCAGCTTGGGGTGGACAGGGTTTGAGACCCAGTACTTC.

This clone was observed a handful of times. The CDR3 is CSSGAGRAIVRGSYNEQFF. The CDR3, as DNA: TGCAGCTCCGGTGCCGGCAGGGCAATAGTGCGGGGCTCCTACAATGAGCAGTTCTTC. The rearrangement joins TRBV29-1 to TRBJ2-1; the D gene is possibly TRBD2 (6 bases). CDR1 is SQVTM and CDR2 is ANQGSEA in the germline V gene. The V gene lost 8 bases and the J gene lost 0 bases, with 29 bases spanning the gap. CDR3 length equals 19 residues.

The chain employs TRBV6-5 and TRBJ1-3; D not resolved. Deletions cut 6 bases from V and 0 bases from J, with 12 bases between. Germline CDR1 MNHEY, CDR2 SVGAGI. The CDR3 is 15 amino acids. This CDR3 reads CASRNRRISGNTIYF. In DNA, the CDR3 is TGTGCCAGCAGGAACAGACGGATCTCTGGAAACACCATATATTTT.

This chain connects TRBV6-4 to TRBJ2-3, with D perhaps TRBD2 (5 bases). The CDR3 contains 14 residues. V dropped 2 bases and J dropped 4 bases, with 10 bases sitting between them. CDR1 is MRHNA and CDR2 is SNTAGT in the germline V gene. CDR3 DNA sequence: TGTGCCAGCAGTGACGAGAAGGGAGCAGATACGCAGTATTTT. It encodes CASSDEKGADTQYF.

This clone was observed a single time. V gene TRBV11-3 combines with J gene TRBJ2-2; tentatively, D is TRBD2 (6 bases). The CDR3 is 15 amino acids. Trimming took off 2 bases at V and 6 bases at J, with 13 bases between the two ends. Germline loops: CDR1 SGHNT, CDR2 YENEEA. This CDR3 reads CASSLFESGSGELFF. The CDR3 nucleotides read TGTGCCAGCAGCTTATTTGAAAGCGGGTCCGGGGAGCTGTTTTTT.

This clone was seen once. The rearrangement joins TRBV13 to TRBJ2-1; TRBD2 agrees at 7 bases. V lost 5 bases to trimming and J lost 6 bases; unmatched junction nucleotides: 13. In germline, CDR1 is PRHDT, CDR2 FYEKMQ (reference sequence). The CDR3 is 16 amino acids. CDR3 in amino acids: CASSTVVAGSANEQFF. The DNA of the CDR3 is TGTGCCAGCAGCACGGTGGTAGCGGGTTCAGCCAATGAGCAGTTCTTC.

This chain joins TRBV28 and TRBJ1-5; TRBD1 matches 7 bases. The CDR3 extends over 13 amino acids. J was trimmed by 4 bases and V by 6 bases; bases with no gene match: 3. Germline-derived CDR1 and CDR2 are MDHEN and SYDVKM. DNA of the CDR3: TGTGCCAGCAGCACGACAGGGAATCAGCCCCAGCATTTT. It translates to CASSTTGNQPQHF.

The chain combines TRBV7-2 with TRBJ1-3; TRBD1 matches at 7 bases. Germline CDR1 reads SGHTA; CDR2 reads FQGNSA. The CDR3 totals 19 residues. V was pared by 5 bases and J by 0 bases, with 16 bases of the junction left unmatched. Written as DNA, the CDR3 is TGTGCCAGCAGCCTCCGGGGGACAGAAATCATCCTCTCTGGAAACACCATATATTTT. Protein product: CASSLRGTEIILSGNTIYF. The entire variable domain, with the rest obtained from reference TRBV7-2 and TRBJ1-3, is as follows: GAGVSQSPSNKVTEKGKDVELRCDPISGHTALYWYRQSLGQGLEFLIYFQGNSAPDKSGLPSDRFSAERTGGSVSTLTIQRTQQEDSAVYLCASSLRGTEIILSGNTIYFGEGSWLTVV.

CDR3 loop: CASSLGQSNYNSPLHF. CDR3 coding DNA: TGTGCCAGCAGTTTAGGGCAGTCGAATTATAATTCACCCCTCCACTTT. The rearrangement links TRBV28 to TRBJ1-6; D gene ambiguous. The CDR3 covers 16 residues. Looked up from germline, CDR1 is MDHEN and CDR2 is SYDVKM. V lost 2 bases and J lost 4, with 12 bases in between.

Remarks on this clone: The same CDR3 can be traced to other DNA sequences in this sample. The CDR3 nucleotides read TGCGCCAGCAGCTCCGGACAGTCCACAGATACGCAGTATTTT. Its translation: CASSSGQSTDTQYF. This rearrangement joins TRBV5-1 to TRBJ2-3; weak D call: TRBD1 (6 bases). V was trimmed by 3 bases and J by 2 bases, leaving 10 bases between them. CDR3 length equals 14 residues. CDR1 is SGHRS, CDR2 YFSETQ, per germline.

The V call is TRBV2, the J call TRBJ1-1; TRBD1 is a possible D gene (5 bases). From germline, CDR1 is SNHLY and CDR2 FYNNEI. V gave up 4 bases and J gave up 1 base, with 13 bases separating them. This CDR3 has 15 residues. The CDR3 protein is CASSVGLSSNTEAFF. In DNA form, the CDR3 reads TGTGCCAGCAGTGTGGGACTATCATCGAACACTGAAGCTTTCTTT.

V and J are TRBV11-2 and TRBJ2-1; the D gene is possibly TRBD1 (6 bases). CDR1 is SGHAT and CDR2 is FQNNGV in the germline V gene. Trimming took 0 bases from V and 4 from J, leaving 7 bases between them. This CDR3 contains 14 residues. The CDR3 DNA follows: TGTGCCAGCAGCTTAGAACAGGGATACAATGAGCAGTTCTTC. It translates to CASSLEQGYNEQFF.

The chain uses TRBV11-2 and TRBJ2-1; 11 nucleotides agree with TRBD2. V was pared by 2 bases and J by 9 bases, with 9 bases of the junction left unmatched. The length of the CDR3 is 16 residues. The V gene's germline CDR1 is SGHAT and CDR2 FQNNGV. The CDR3: CASSLRTSGSTGEQFF. The DNA of the CDR3 is TGTGCCAGCAGCTTACGGACTAGCGGGTCAACAGGTGAGCAGTTCTTC.

The V and J genes are TRBV5-1 and TRBJ2-7; D is unresolved. The CDR3 consists of 14 residues. Germline V lookup: CDR1 SGHRS, CDR2 YFSETQ. The V and J ends lost 0 bases and 2 bases respectively, with 9 bases between them. In nucleotides, the CDR3 is TGCGCCAGCAGCTTGGCCGGTCAGGCCTACGAGCAGTACTTC. This encodes CASSLAGQAYEQYF. Full variable domain (missing parts from reference TRBV5-1 and TRBJ2-7): KAGVTQTPRYLIKTRGQQVTLSCSPISGHRSVSWYQQTPGQGLQFLFEYFSETQRNKGNFPGRFSGRQFSNSRSEMNVSTLELGDSALYLCASSLAGQAYEQYFGPGTRLTVT.

This chain links TRBV14 with TRBJ2-1; TRBD2 aligns across 7 bases. This CDR3 has 16 amino acids. Germline CDR1 is SGHDN and CDR2 is FVKESK. V gave up 0 bases and J gave up 7 bases; unmatched junction bases: 9. CDR3 amino acids: CASSQEGGRGGNEQFF. DNA of the CDR3: TGTGCCAGCAGCCAAGAAGGAGGGAGGGGCGGGAATGAGCAGTTCTTC.